The entry that follows covers one TCR beta chain sequence. Its target is unknown. The CDR3 consists of 16 residues. Germline V gene data show CDR1 as SNHLY and CDR2 as FYNNEI. This sample is drawn from a study of T cells expressing NK-cell markers. Study outcomes and limitations: Several donors' CD3+CD56-NKG2C+ cells were dominated by the same clonotypes.

TCRdb re-called the 5' RACE reads and catalogs CDR3 proteins one per entry, DNA excluded. The table for this sample gives about 390,000 distinct CDR3 sequences. The TCR comes from a woman aged 50 to 65 in good health. The source material was blood T cells: a sorted CD56 or NKG2C T cell subset, CD4+ or CD8+ T cells, or bulk PBMC T cells (not recorded which). V usage is TRBV2 and J usage is TRBJ1-2; TCRdb's D call of TRBD1 is untestable without DNA. The CDR3 here is CASSRPPQGRDYGYTF.